The text below deals with one TCR beta chain. The CDR3 extends 3 residues past the end of the read, so its final part is completed from the germline J gene. Blood samples were heparinized, roughly 4.5 to 8.5 ml per donor. Here immunoSEQ multiplex PCR was the method, and the copy in TCRdb shows in-frame clones only, minus some. The profile covers tens of thousands of clones, none occurring a single time. CDR1 and CDR2 from the germline V gene are GTSNPN and SVGIG (reference sequence). The CDR3 covers 12 residues. The sample comes from a study of T cell clonality in common variable immunodeficiency. This chain uses TRBV30 with TRBJ1-2; D ambiguous. The sequence came from a person aged 18 to 70 in good health. The material sequenced was peripheral blood mononuclear cells. The CDR3 loop is CAWRRGLLGYTF. The CDR3 DNA, read in part, is TGTGCCTGGAGACGCGGACTCTTAGGC. Supplemented by reference TRBV30 and TRBJ1-2, the full variable domain reads SQTIHQWPATLVQPVGSPLSLECTVEGTSNPNLYWYRQAAGRGLQLLFYSVGIGQISSEVPQNLSASRPQDRQFILSSKKLLLSDSGFYLCAWRRGLLGYTFGSGTRLTVV.